This TCR beta chain was sequenced during a study of blood T cell repertoires in COVID-19. Turning to the study itself: Whether acute or convalescent, the COVID-19 samples came from the United States, Italy and Spain.

From germline, CDR1 is KGHSH and CDR2 LQKENI. The CDR3 consists of 14 residues. With 3 bases removed from V and 1 base from J, the gap between germline ends came to 8 bases. Authors' data handling: Amplification of reference gene primers was used by the study to estimate nucleated cell counts. Some clones are missing from TCRdb's copy, which holds only in-frame ones; the method was immunoSEQ multiplex PCR. The DNA was the basis for D and trimming; V, J and clone size are from that table. The sample yields about 44,000 clones, 75% to 90% seen once. The chain joins TRBV18 to TRBJ2-3; possible D gene TRBD1, 5 bases. Sequencing used peripheral blood. This TCR came from a woman in her 40s with acute or convalescent COVID-19. CDR3 residues: CASSPARGTDTQYF. CDR3 sequence (DNA): TGTGCCAGCTCACCGGCCAGGGGCACAGATACGCAGTATTTT. Together with reference TRBV18 and TRBJ2-3, the CDR3 gives the full variable domain: NAGVMQNPRHLVRRRGQEARLRCSPMKGHSHVYWYRQLPEEGLKFMVYLQKENIIDESGMPKERFSAEFPKEGPSILRIQQVVRGDSAAYFCASSPARGTDTQYFGPGTRLTVL.